This T cell receptor beta chain stems from a study of T-cell memory formation after mild COVID-19. CDR1 and CDR2 (germline): PRHDT, FYEKMQ (reference sequence). The CDR3 length is 15 residues. V was pared by 5 bases and J by 1 base, with 5 bases of the junction left unmatched. General observations from the study: The pre-infection memory compartment contained some responding clones, suggesting cross-reactive memory joined. Chiefly within CM and EM were the contracting CD4+ clones; CD8+ ones were within EMRA. Clonal second-wave expansions that peaked on day 37 had unconfirmed SARS-CoV-2 specificity.

TCR alpha and TCR beta cDNA libraries with sample barcodes and UMIs came from 5'RACE using constant-segment primers. TCRdb analysed the 5' RACE reads with MiXCR anew, one entry per CDR3 protein. Here the sample spans about 600,000 distinct CDR3 sequences, about a fifth being singletons. This clonotype was counted many times. Antigen specificity is unknown. Sequencing was carried out using PBMCs or a T cell subset sorted from them (not recorded which). The origin of this receptor is an adult woman who had mild COVID-19 (a few samples of this study predate the infection). Cell type and time point are not known. The chain recombines TRBV13 with TRBJ2-3; 8 nucleotides match TRBD1. The CDR3 spells CASSLDRVGTDTQYF. The CDR3 nucleotides read TGTGCCAGCAGCCTGGACAGGGTTGGCACAGATACGCAGTATTTT.